The subject of this entry is one T cell receptor (beta chain). What it binds is unknown. The sample comes from a study of radiotherapy plus CTLA-4 blockade in lung cancer. In the study overall: Among all patients, roughly 17% showed objective responses, while roughly 28% had disease control.

CDR1 and CDR2 from the germline V gene are SGHAT and FQNNGV. CDR3 size: 11 residues. Between the trimmed V and J ends, which lost 3 bases and 9 bases, there was a span of 6 bases. Assay: immunoSEQ multiplex PCR; the TCRdb copy retains only in-frame clones and omits some. This sample carries 80,000 or so clones, 78% of them seen once, and the ten largest clones take 22%. Study findings and constraints: Clones of tumor-derived TCRs expanded in blood after radiotherapy plus ipilimumab. Interferon-beta and early blood T cell clone dynamics reportedly predicted response best.

This specimen was peripheral blood, taken from a patient treated with radiotherapy plus ipilimumab. The chain combines TRBV11-2 with TRBJ2-1; D call uncertain. This clonotype originated in a human donor with non-small cell lung cancer whose response to radiotherapy plus ipilimumab could not be evaluated. Some clones in this sample may be carry-over from other donors' samples. CDR3: CASSFRVEQFF. CDR3 DNA: TGTGCCAGCAGCTTCCGGGTTGAGCAGTTCTTC.